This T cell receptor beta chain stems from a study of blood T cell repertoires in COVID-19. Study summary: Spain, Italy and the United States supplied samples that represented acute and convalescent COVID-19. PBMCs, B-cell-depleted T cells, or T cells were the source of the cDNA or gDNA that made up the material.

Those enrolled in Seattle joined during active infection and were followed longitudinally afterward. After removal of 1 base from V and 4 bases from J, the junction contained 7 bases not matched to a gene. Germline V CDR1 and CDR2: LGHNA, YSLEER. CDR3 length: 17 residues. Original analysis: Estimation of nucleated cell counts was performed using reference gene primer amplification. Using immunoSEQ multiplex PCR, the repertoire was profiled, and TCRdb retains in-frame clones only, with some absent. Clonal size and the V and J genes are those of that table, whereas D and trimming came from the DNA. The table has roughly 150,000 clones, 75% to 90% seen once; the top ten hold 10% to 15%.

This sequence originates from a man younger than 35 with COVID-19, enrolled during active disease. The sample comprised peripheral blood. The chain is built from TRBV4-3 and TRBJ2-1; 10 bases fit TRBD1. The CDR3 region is CASSQGVDRGHYNEQFF. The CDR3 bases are TGCGCCAGCAGCCAAGGGGTCGACAGGGGGCATTACAATGAGCAGTTCTTC.